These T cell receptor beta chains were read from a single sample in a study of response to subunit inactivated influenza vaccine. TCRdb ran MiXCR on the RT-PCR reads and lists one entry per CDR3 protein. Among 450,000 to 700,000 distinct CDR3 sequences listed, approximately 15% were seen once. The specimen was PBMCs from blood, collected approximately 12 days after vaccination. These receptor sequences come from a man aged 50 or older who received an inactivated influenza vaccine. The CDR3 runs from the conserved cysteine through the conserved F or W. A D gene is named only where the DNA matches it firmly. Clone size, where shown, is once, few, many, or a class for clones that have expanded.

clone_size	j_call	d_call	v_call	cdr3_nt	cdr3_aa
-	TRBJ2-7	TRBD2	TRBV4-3	TGCGCCAGCAGCCAAACGTGGGGACTAGCGGGAGTCCACGAGCAGTACTTC	CASSQTWGLAGVHEQYF
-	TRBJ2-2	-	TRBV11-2	TGTGCCAGCAGCTTAGGGGTCCTACTAGTATATGCGAACACCGGGGAGCTGTTTTTT	CASSLGVLLVYANTGELFF
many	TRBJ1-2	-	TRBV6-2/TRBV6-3	TGTGCCAGCAGTTACTCGACTGGCTATGGCTACACCTTC	CASSYSTGYGYTF
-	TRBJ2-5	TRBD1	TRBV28	TGTGCCAGCAATGGGGGAACAGGGGCTTCTCAAGAGACCCAGTACTTC	CASNGGTGASQETQYF
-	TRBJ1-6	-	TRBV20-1	TGCAGTGCTAGAGATCGAGGGGGGCCCCTCCACTTT	CSARDRGGPLHF
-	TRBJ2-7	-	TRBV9	TGTGCCAGCAGCGCCTCTGGCGGGAAGTCAAACGAGCAGTACTTC	CASSASGGKSNEQYF
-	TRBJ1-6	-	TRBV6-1	TGTGCCAGCAGCCGCTATCCTAAGGGCGAGGTTAATTCACCCCTCCACTTT	CASSRYPKGEVNSPLHF
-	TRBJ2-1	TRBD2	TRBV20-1	TGCAGTGCTAGAGTCCCTTTGGGGGGACTAGCGGGAGGCAATCACAATGAGCAGTTCTTC	CSARVPLGGLAGGNHNEQFF
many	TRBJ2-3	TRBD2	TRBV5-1	TGCGCCAGCAGCAAGGTGCTAGCGGGAGATGTAGATACGCAGTATTTT	CASSKVLAGDVDTQYF
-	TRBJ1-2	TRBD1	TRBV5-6	TGTGCCAGCAGCTTGGCCGCAGGGGGGGACTATGGCTACACCTTC	CASSLAAGGDYGYTF
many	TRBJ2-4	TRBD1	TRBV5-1	TGCGCCAGCAGCCCGACAGGGCCCGGAAACATTCAGTACTTC	CASSPTGPGNIQYF
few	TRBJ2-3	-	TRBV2	TGTGCCTGGTCCCTATCAGAGGCAGATACGCAGTATTTT	CAWSLSEADTQYF
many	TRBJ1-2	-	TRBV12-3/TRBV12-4	TGTGCCAGCAGTTTTAGGGATGGCTACACCTTC	CASSFRDGYTF
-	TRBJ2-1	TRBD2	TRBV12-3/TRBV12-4	TGTGCCAGCAGGGGACTAGCGGGAGCAGTGGACAATGAGCAGTTCTTC	CASRGLAGAVDNEQFF
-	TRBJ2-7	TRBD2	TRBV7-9	TGTGCCAGCAGCGGGACTAGCGGGGGGCCTTGGGCCTACGAGCAGTACTTC	CASSGTSGGPWAYEQYF
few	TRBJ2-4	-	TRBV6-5	TGTGCCAGCAGTTTAGGAGCCAAAAACATTCAGTACTTC	CASSLGAKNIQYF
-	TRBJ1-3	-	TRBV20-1	TGCAGTGCTAGAGAGCTGGGAGCAAGAGGAAACACCATATATTTT	CSARELGARGNTIYF
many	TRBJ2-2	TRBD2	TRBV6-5	TGTGCCCTTATGCGGGAGGTGCGGAACACCGGGGAGCTGTTTTTT	CALMREVRNTGELFF
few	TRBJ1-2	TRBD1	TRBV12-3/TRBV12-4	TGTGCCAGCAGTTCCCAGGGACAGGGTGGAGGCTACACCTTC	CASSSQGQGGGYTF
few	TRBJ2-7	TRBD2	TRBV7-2	TGTGCCAGCAGGGGACTAGCGGCTTACGAGCAGTACTTC	CASRGLAAYEQYF
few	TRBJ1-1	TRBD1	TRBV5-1	TGCGCCAGCAGCTGGAGGACAGGGGCTTCCTCAAACACTGAAGCTTTCTTT	CASSWRTGASSNTEAFF
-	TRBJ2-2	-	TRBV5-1	TGCGCCAGCAGCGCGTCGAACACCGGGGAGCTGTTTTTT	CASSASNTGELFF
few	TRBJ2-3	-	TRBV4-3	TGCGCCAGCAGCCAAGATATTCGGGGTGAGACGCAGTATTTT	CASSQDIRGETQYF
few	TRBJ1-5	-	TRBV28	TGTGCCAGCAGTTTGAGGCCGGTAGCCAAGCCCCAGCATTTT	CASSLRPVAKPQHF
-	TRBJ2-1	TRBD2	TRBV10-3	TGTGCCATCGCACTAGCGGAATCCTACAATGAGCAGTTCTTC	CAIALAESYNEQFF
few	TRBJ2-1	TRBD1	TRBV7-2	TGTGCCAGCAGCACGACAGGGAGCTCCTACAATGAGCAGTTCTTC	CASSTTGSSYNEQFF
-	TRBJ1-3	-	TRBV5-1	TGCGCCAGCAGCGAGATGCAAGGAAACACCATATATTTT	CASSEMQGNTIYF
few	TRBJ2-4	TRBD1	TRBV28	TGTGCCAGCAGTCGTACGAACAGGGGAACTCAGTACTTC	CASSRTNRGTQYF
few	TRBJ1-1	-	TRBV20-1	TGCAGTGCTAAGAGCCGGGTCCTGGGGACTGAAGCTTTCTTT	CSAKSRVLGTEAFF
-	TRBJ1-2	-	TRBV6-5	TGTGCCAGCAGTTACCTCCTCAGAGATAGCTATGGCTACACCTTC	CASSYLLRDSYGYTF